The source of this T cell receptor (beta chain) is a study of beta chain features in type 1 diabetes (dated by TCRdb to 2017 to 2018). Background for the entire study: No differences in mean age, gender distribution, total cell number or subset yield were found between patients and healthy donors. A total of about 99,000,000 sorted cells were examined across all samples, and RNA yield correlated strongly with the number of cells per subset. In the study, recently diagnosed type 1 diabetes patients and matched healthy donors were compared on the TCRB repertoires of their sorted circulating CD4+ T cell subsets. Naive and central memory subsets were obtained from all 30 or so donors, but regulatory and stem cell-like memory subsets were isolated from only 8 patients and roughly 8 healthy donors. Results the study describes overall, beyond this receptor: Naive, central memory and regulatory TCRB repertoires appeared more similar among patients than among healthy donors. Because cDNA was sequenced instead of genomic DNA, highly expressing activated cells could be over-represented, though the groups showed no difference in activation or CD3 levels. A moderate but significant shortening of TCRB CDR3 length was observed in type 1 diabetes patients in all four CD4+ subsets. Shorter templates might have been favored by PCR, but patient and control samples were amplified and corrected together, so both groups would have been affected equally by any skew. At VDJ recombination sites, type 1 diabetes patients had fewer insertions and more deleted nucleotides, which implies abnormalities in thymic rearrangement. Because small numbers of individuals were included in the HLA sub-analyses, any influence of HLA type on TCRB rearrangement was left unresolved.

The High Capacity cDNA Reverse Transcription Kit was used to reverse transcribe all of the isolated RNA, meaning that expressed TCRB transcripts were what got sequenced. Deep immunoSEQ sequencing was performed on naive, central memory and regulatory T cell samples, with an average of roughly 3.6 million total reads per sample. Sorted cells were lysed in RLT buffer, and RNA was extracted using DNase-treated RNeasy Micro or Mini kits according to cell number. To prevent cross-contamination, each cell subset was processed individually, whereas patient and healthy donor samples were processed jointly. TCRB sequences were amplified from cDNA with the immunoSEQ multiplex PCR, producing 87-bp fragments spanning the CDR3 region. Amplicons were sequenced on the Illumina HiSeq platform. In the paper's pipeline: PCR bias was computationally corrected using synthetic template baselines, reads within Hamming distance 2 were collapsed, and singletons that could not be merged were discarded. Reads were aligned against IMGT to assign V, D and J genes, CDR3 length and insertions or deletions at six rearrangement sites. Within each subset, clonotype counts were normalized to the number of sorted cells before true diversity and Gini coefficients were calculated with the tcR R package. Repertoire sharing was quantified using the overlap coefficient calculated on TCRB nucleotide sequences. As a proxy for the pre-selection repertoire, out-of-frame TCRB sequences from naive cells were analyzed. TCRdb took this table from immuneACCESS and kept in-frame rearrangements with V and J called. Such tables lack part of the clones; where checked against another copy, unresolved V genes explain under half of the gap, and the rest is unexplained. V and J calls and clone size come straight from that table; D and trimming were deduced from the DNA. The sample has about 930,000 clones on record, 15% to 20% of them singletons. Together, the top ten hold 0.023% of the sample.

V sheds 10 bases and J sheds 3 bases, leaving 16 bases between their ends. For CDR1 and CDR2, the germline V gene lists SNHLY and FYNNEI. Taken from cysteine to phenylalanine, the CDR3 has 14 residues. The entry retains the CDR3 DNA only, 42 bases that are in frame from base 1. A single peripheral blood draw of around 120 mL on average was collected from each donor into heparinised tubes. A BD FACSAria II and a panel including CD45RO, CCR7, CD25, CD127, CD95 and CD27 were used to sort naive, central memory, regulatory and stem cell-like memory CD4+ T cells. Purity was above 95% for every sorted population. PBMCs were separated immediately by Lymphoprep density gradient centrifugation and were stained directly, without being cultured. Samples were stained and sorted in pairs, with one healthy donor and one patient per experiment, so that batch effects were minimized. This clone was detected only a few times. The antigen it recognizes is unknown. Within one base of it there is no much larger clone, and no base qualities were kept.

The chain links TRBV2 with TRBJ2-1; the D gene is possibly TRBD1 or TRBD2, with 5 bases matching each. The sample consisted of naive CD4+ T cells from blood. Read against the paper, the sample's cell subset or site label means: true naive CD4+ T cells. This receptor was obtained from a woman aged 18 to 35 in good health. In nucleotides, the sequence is TGTGCCACGGCGGTGAGGGGCGGCTACAATGAGCAGTTCTTC. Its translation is CATAVRGGYNEQFF.